This paragraph covers one TCR beta chain sequence. TCRdb reprocessed the 5' RACE reads with MiXCR, giving one entry per CDR3 protein. The sample carries about 920,000 distinct CDR3 sequences, 9% to 15% recorded once. Deletions cut 3 bases from V and 6 bases from J, with 10 bases between. Germline V gene lookup returns CDR1 MGHRA and CDR2 YSYEKL. The CDR3 runs 13 residues. This entry is derived from a study of identical twins. This sample was shared with a second study, whose subject was yellow fever vaccine responses in identical twins.

The TCR comes from a woman aged 18-29 years in good health. This sequence joins TRBV4-1 and TRBJ2-3; D unclear. The material sequenced was PBMCs. The CDR3 DNA sequence: TGCGCCAGCAGCCACGTAGTAGACGATACGCAGTATTTT. Its translation: CASSHVVDDTQYF.